A single sample is the source of the 21 T cell receptor beta chains below, sequenced in a study of post-analysis software for immune sequencing data. Study-level points and caveats: The study found TRBV5-6, TRBV5-1 and TRBV20-1 among about five TRBV segments more frequent in patients than controls.

Built from TCR beta cDNA, the libraries had unique molecular identifiers in them. TCRdb fed the PCR reads into MiXCR, producing one record per CDR3 protein. The sample includes about 800,000 distinct CDR3 sequences, about 27% of them seen just once. These receptors lack a known antigen. Source material: blood. The receptors shown here come from a girl aged 10-17 years with multiple sclerosis.

V and J are TRBV29-1 and TRBJ1-1; 10 bases line up with TRBD1. Per the germline V gene, CDR1 is SQVTM and CDR2 is ANQGSEA. V was clipped by 4 bases and J by 0 bases; unmatched bases: 5. This CDR3 is built from 15 residues. The CDR3 reads CSVGPGQGMNTEAFF. The CDR3 DNA reads as TGCAGCGTTGGTCCGGGACAGGGGATGAACACTGAAGCTTTCTTT.

This clonotype was counted between two and nine times. The chain has TRBV5-8 and TRBJ1-5, with TRBD1 matching over 9 bases. Germline loops: CDR1 SGHTS, CDR2 YDEGEE. The CDR3 runs 16 residues. The V gene end was trimmed by 4 bases and the J gene end by 3 bases; junction bases not matched to a gene: 8. In DNA form, the CDR3 reads TGTGCCAGCAGCCTCCAACAGGGGGCCATCAATCAGCCCCAGCATTTT. This sequence encodes CASSLQQGAINQPQHF.

The rearrangement uses TRBV20-1 and TRBJ2-5; 8 bases map to TRBD1. Gene TRBJ2-7 matches the end of the DNA better, so the J call may be wrong. Per germline, CDR1 DFQATT and CDR2 SNEGSKA (reference sequence). The CDR3 is 13 amino acids. The CDR3 here is CSASSRTGTEQYF. CDR3 DNA sequence: TGCAGTGCTAGTTCCCGGACAGGGACCGAGCAGTACTTC.

As for this clonotype: An end of the junction does not agree with germline; a read error may underlie this. The CDR3 nucleotides read TGTGCCAGCAGTTACTTACCAGGGGATACGCGGTATTTT. It translates to CASSYLPGDTRYF. This chain links TRBV6-5 with TRBJ2-3; TRBD1 is a possible D gene (6 bases). The CDR3 totals 13 residues. Germline V gives CDR1 MNHEY, CDR2 SVGAGI.

CDR3 sequence: CASSPQGFGSTEAFF. The CDR3 bases are TGTGCCAGCAGCCCTCAGGGGTTTGGGAGCACTGAAGCTTTCTTT. J is TRBJ1-1 and V is TRBV7-9; D may be TRBD1 (6 bases). V lost 5 bases and J lost 4, with 17 bases in between. The CDR3 covers 15 residues. Germline V gives CDR1 SEHNR, CDR2 FQNEAQ (reference sequence). The variable domain in full, completed from reference TRBV7-9 and TRBJ1-1, reads DTGVSQNPRHKITKRGQNVTFRCDPISEHNRLYWYRQTLGQGPEFLTYFQNEAQLEKSRLLSDRFSAERPKGSFSTLEIQRTEQGDSAMYLCASSPQGFGSTEAFFGQGTRLTVV.

This clonotype was found many times. The chain employs TRBV29-1 and TRBJ2-1; no clear D gene. Looked up from germline, CDR1 is SQVTM and CDR2 is ANQGSEA. Trimming left V 7 bases short and J 2 bases short, with 9 bases between. The CDR3 sequence is 12 residues long. The CDR3 protein is CSAVRPYNEQFF. DNA for the CDR3: TGCAGCGCGGTGAGGCCCTACAATGAGCAGTTCTTC.

This clonotype has a count of ten or more. V is TRBV7-2 and J is TRBJ2-7, with 11 bases matching TRBD2. Germline V gene lookup returns CDR1 SGHTA and CDR2 FQGNSA. With V trimmed by 5 bases and J by 3 bases, 3 bases remained unmatched. This CDR3 has 14 residues. As DNA, the CDR3 is TGTGCCAGCAGCCCTAGCGGGGGGTACTACGAGCAGTACTTC. It encodes CASSPSGGYYEQYF.

This clonotype came up a few times. V usage is TRBV6-5 and J usage is TRBJ2-1, with D possibly being TRBD1 or TRBD2 (5 bases each). The length of the CDR3 is 14 residues. V gave up 2 bases and J gave up 6 bases, with 11 bases separating them. CDR1 and CDR2 (germline): MNHEY, SVGAGI. The chain's CDR3 is CASSYARAGNEQFF. CDR3 bases: TGTGCCAGCAGTTACGCCAGGGCGGGCAATGAGCAGTTCTTC.

This sequence joins TRBV10-3 and TRBJ2-3, with D possibly being TRBD1 (6 bases). Trimming pared 6 bases from V and 2 bases from J, leaving 15 bases between. This CDR3 contains 15 residues. In germline, CDR1 is ENHRY, CDR2 SYGVKD. Here the CDR3 reads CAIRDGTFITDTQYF. Here the CDR3 DNA reads TGTGCCATCAGGGATGGGACATTTATCACAGATACGCAGTATTTT.

The chain has TRBV9 and TRBJ2-1; D is possibly TRBD2 (5 bases). Germline assignment: CDR1 SGDLS and CDR2 YYNGEE. The CDR3 spans 23 residues. Trimming took 5 bases from V and 0 from J, leaving 36 bases between them. CDR3 residues: CASRAGAGGGPVFTSSSYNEQFF. In DNA form, the CDR3 reads TGTGCCAGCAGGGCGGGCGCTGGCGGTGGGCCGGTTTTCACCTCCAGCTCCTACAATGAGCAGTTCTTC.

This clonotype came up a few times. The chain recombines TRBV5-1 with TRBJ2-3; 10 bases line up with TRBD1. CDR1 and CDR2 from the germline V gene are SGHRS and YFSETQ. V lost 4 bases and J lost 7; bases outside the gene matches: 15. The CDR3 is made up of 17 amino acids. CDR3 sequence: CASSRYAGTGVPYTQYF. CDR3 sequence (DNA): TGCGCCAGCAGCCGTTACGCCGGGACAGGGGTCCCCTATACGCAGTATTTT.

This clonotype was seen many times. The gene calls are TRBV4-3 and TRBJ2-7; tentative D call: TRBD2 (6 bases). Germline CDR1 reads LGHNA; CDR2 reads YSLEER. V gave up 0 bases and J gave up 0 bases, with 12 bases separating them. This CDR3 comprises 16 residues. Written as DNA, the CDR3 is TGCGCCAGCAGCCAAGATTTTGGGGACTTCTCCTACGAGCAGTACTTC. This translates into CASSQDFGDFSYEQYF.

This clonotype was recorded at least ten times. The chain employs TRBV20-1 and TRBJ2-7, with 7 bases aligning to TRBD2. Germline trimming cut 6 bases from V and 5 bases from J; bases unmatched to any gene: 10. The CDR3 consists of 13 residues. Per germline, CDR1 DFQATT and CDR2 SNEGSKA (reference sequence). Here the CDR3 DNA reads TGCAGTGCAGGGGCGGGAGCATCCAACGAGCAGTACTTC. Translation gives CSAGAGASNEQYF.

The J gene is TRBJ1-5, the V gene TRBV12-3 or TRBV12-4; D might be TRBD1 (5 bases). The length of the CDR3 is 12 residues. The germline V and J ends were trimmed by 7 bases and 6 bases, with 10 bases remaining between them. The CDR3 reads CASNLGGQPQHF. CDR3 sequence (DNA): TGTGCCAGCAACCTGGGGGGTCAGCCCCAGCATTTT.

This rearrangement joins TRBV7-2 to TRBJ2-1, with 8 nucleotides matching TRBD2. The J call could be wrong; TRBJ2-7 is a better fit for the DNA end. The CDR3 spans 16 residues. Germline V CDR1 and CDR2: SGHTA, FQGNSA. DNA of the CDR3: TGTGCCAGCAGCTTAACCGGGACTAGGTTCCTCAATGAGCAGTACTTC. Translated: CASSLTGTRFLNEQYF.

The chain carries TRBV20-1 and TRBJ1-2; 8 bases map to TRBD1. Germline values: CDR1 DFQATT, CDR2 SNEGSKA (reference sequence). Trimming cost V 5 bases and J 3 bases; bases outside gene matches: 11. This CDR3 comprises 15 residues. This CDR3 is CSAAGQGRSYYGYTF. The CDR3 nucleotides are TGCAGTGCTGCCGGACAGGGAAGGTCATACTATGGCTACACCTTC.

This clonotype was seen a handful of times. The gene calls are TRBV20-1 and TRBJ2-1; D not certain. Germline V CDR1 and CDR2: DFQATT, SNEGSKA (reference sequence). The CDR3 extends over 14 amino acids. Trimming cost V 3 bases and J 2 bases, with 11 bases left between them. The CDR3 sequence is CSASVLTTYNEQFF. CDR3 coding DNA: TGCAGTGCTAGCGTCCTTACAACCTACAATGAGCAGTTCTTC.

The chain links TRBV29-1 to TRBJ2-6; 8 nucleotides line up with TRBD1. The CDR3 totals 16 residues. The germline V gene encodes CDR1 SQVTM and CDR2 ANQGSEA. The V and J ends lost 6 bases and 1 base, in that order; junction bases with no gene match: 8. The CDR3: CSVVGQAKSGANVLTF. CDR3 sequence (DNA): TGCAGCGTAGTGGGACAGGCCAAATCTGGGGCCAACGTCCTGACTTTC.

V is TRBV3-1 and J is TRBJ2-3; 7 bases agree with TRBD2. V was clipped by 1 base and J by 2 bases; unmatched bases: 6. From germline, CDR1 is LGHDT and CDR2 YNNKEL (reference sequence). The CDR3 has 16 residues. CDR3 sequence reads: CASSQVWRGTTDTQYF. The DNA of the CDR3 is TGTGCCAGCAGCCAAGTGTGGCGGGGGACCACAGATACGCAGTATTTT.

This chain uses TRBV5-1 with TRBJ2-7; D is ambiguous. The J call may be mistaken, given a closer DNA end match to TRBJ2-5. This CDR3 has 13 amino acids. In germline, CDR1 is SGHRS, CDR2 YFSETQ. The CDR3 reads CASRTELRETQYF. In nucleotides, the CDR3 is TGCGCCAGCAGAACGGAACTGCGGGAGACCCAGTACTTC.

This clonotype was seen only a few times. The CDR3 coding sequence is TGCAGTGCTAGATCCCTTCTAGCGCCGACGCAGTATTTT. This translates into CSARSLLAPTQYF. The chain has TRBV20-1 and TRBJ2-3, with D perhaps TRBD2 (6 bases). This CDR3 comprises 13 residues. The germline CDR1 and CDR2 sequences are DFQATT and SNEGSKA (reference sequence). The V gene lost 2 bases and the J gene lost 9 bases, with 15 bases spanning the gap.